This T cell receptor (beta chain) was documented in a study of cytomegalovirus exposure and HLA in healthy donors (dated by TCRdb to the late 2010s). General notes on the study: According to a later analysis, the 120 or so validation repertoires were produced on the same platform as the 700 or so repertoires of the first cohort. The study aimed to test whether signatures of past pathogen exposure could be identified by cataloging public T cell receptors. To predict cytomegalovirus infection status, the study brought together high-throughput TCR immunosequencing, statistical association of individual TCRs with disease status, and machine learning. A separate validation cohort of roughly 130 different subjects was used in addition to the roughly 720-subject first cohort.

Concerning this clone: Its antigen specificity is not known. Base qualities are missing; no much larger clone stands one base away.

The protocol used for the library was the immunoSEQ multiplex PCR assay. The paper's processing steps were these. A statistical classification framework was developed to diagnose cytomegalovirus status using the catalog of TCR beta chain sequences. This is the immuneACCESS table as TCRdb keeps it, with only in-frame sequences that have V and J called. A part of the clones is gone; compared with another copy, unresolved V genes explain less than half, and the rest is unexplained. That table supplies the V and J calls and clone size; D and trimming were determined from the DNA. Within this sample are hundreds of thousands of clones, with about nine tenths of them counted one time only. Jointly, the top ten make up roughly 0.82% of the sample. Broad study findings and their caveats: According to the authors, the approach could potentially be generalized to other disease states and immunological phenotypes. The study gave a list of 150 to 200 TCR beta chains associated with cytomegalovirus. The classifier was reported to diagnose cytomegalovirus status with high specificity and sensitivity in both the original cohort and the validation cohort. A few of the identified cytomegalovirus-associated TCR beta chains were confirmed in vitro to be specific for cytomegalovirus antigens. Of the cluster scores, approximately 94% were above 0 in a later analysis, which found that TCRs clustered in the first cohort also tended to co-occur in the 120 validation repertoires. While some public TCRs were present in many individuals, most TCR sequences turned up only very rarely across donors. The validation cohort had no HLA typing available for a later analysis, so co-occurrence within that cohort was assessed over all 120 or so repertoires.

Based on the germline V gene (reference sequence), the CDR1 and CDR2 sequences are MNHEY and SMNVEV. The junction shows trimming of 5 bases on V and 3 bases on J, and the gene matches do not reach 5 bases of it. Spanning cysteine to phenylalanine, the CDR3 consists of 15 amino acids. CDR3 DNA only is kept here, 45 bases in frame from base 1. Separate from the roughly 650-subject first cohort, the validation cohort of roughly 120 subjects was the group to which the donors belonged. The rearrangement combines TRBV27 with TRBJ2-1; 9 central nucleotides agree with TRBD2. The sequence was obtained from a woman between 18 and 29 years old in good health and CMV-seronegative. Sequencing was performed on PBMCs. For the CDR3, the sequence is CASSARLADYNEQFF. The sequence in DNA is TGTGCCAGCAGTGCTAGACTAGCGGACTACAATGAGCAGTTCTTC.